This record looks at one T cell receptor (beta chain) sequence and its context. The CDR3 covers 15 residues. Trimming cost V 5 bases and J 8 bases; bases outside gene matches: 12. Germline assignment: CDR1 WNHNN and CDR2 SYGVQD (reference sequence). This sample is drawn from a study of blood T cell repertoires in COVID-19. Produced via immunoSEQ multiplex PCR; TCRdb's table is partial and in-frame only. This table has 200,000 or so clones, about 80% appearing once. This chain uses TRBV10-1 with TRBJ2-3; 8 nucleotides match TRBD2. The receptor comes from a woman aged 30 to 39 who had recovered from COVID-19. Sequencing was performed on peripheral blood. The CDR3, as DNA: TGCGCCAGCAGTTCCACTAGCGGAGCCCGAGGTACGCAGTATTTT. As protein: CASSSTSGARGTQYF.